This passage covers 16 T cell receptor beta chains from one sample sequenced in a study of blood T cell repertoires in COVID-19. Profiling relied on immunoSEQ multiplex PCR, and the TCRdb table lists in-frame clones only, not all of them. There are 300,000 to 400,000 clones in the sample; around 90% occur only once, and about 1.1% lies in the top ten. The sequenced sample was PBMCs or T cells enriched from blood (not recorded which). The origin of the receptors is a woman younger than 30 who had recovered from COVID-19.

V gene TRBV4-2 combines with J gene TRBJ1-2; 7 bases align to TRBD1. Germline V gives CDR1 LGHNA, CDR2 YNFKEQ. The CDR3 consists of 15 residues. Trimming cost V 4 bases and J 8 bases; bases outside gene matches: 13. In DNA, the CDR3 is TGTGCCAGCAGCCTCGAGAGCGAGGGGGCTTGGGGCTACACCTTC. Its protein product is CASSLESEGAWGYTF.

This clone was counted at least ten times. This rearrangement joins TRBV7-8 to TRBJ2-7; a weak D match, TRBD2 (5 bases). CDR3 size: 14 residues. Germline assignment: CDR1 SGHVS and CDR2 FQNEAQ. V lost 5 bases and J lost 2, with 13 bases in between. The CDR3 is CASSTRTETYEQYF. CDR3 DNA: TGTGCCAGCAGCACCCGGACTGAGACCTACGAGCAGTACTTC.

This clone was seen a handful of times. The rearrangement links TRBV19 to TRBJ1-5; TRBD1 aligns across 7 bases. The CDR3 is 15 amino acids. The V and J ends lost 7 bases and 2 bases, in that order; junction bases with no gene match: 8. Germline assignment: CDR1 LNHDA and CDR2 SQIVND (reference sequence). CDR3 sequence (DNA): TGTGCCAGTAAAACGGACAGGCTTCGCAATCAGCCCCAGCATTTT. It is translated as CASKTDRLRNQPQHF.

This clone appeared a single time. The chain has TRBV28 and TRBJ1-1; D gene unclear. Germline CDR1 MDHEN, CDR2 SYDVKM. The CDR3 totals 14 residues. The germline V and J ends were trimmed by 6 bases and 6 bases, with 17 bases remaining between them. CDR3 protein: CASSLGFWVPEAFF. The CDR3 nucleotides are TGTGCCAGCAGCTTGGGCTTTTGGGTTCCTGAAGCTTTCTTT.

V usage is TRBV10-3 and J usage is TRBJ1-3; 9 bases are a match to TRBD1. Germline V gives CDR1 ENHRY, CDR2 SYGVKD. V gave up 8 bases and J gave up 0 bases; unmatched junction bases: 11. CDR3 length: 17 amino acids. The CDR3 nucleotides are TGTGCCATCCGGGACAGGGTTTCTCCCAGCTCTGGAAACACCATATATTTT. Protein product: CAIRDRVSPSSGNTIYF.

The chain combines TRBV19 with TRBJ1-1; D is perhaps TRBD1 (6 bases). The CDR3 has 12 residues. CDR1 LNHDA and CDR2 SQIVND come from the germline V gene (reference sequence). V was clipped by 8 bases and J by 0 bases, with 7 bases between them. CDR3 bases: TGTGCCAGTGGACAGCTGAACACTGAAGCTTTCTTT. Its protein is CASGQLNTEAFF.

The rearrangement uses TRBV5-1 and TRBJ1-2, with TRBD1 matching over 7 bases. The CDR3 length is 12 residues. Trimming took 0 bases from V and 14 from J; bases not matched to a gene: 7. Germline lookup yields CDR1 SGHRS and CDR2 YFSETQ. The CDR3 coding sequence is TGCGCCAGCAGCTTGGAAGACAGGGCGATTACCTTC. Amino acids: CASSLEDRAITF. The full variable domain, with the rest looked up from reference TRBV5-1 and TRBJ1-2, is KAGVTQTPRYLIKTRGQQVTLSCSPISGHRSVSWYQQTPGQGLQFLFEYFSETQRNKGNFPGRFSGRQFSNSRSEMNVSTLELGDSALYLCASSLEDRAITFGSGTRLTVV.

CDR3 sequence: CASSLMADNQPQHF. CDR3 nucleotides: TGTGCCAGCAGCTTAATGGCAGACAATCAGCCCCAGCATTTT. The chain employs TRBV5-5 and TRBJ1-5; unclear D gene. Trimming shortened V by 2 bases and J by 3 bases, and 9 bases separated the two germline ends. The CDR3 spans 14 residues. Germline loops: CDR1 SGHKS, CDR2 YYEKEE (reference sequence). Variable domain in full (rest from reference TRBV5-5 and TRBJ1-5): DAGVTQSPTHLIKTRGQQVTLRCSPISGHKSVSWYQQVLGQGPQFIFQYYEKEERGRGNFPDRFSARQFPNYSSELNVNALLLGDSALYLCASSLMADNQPQHFGDGTRLSIL.

V and J are TRBV6-5 and TRBJ2-7; TRBD2 matches at 15 bases. The CDR3 sequence is 16 residues long. Germline V gene lookup returns CDR1 MNHEY and CDR2 SVGAGI. Trimming took 4 bases from V and 3 from J; bases not matched to a gene: 4. CDR3 in amino acids: CASSSGLAGGIYEQYF. The CDR3 region has the DNA TGTGCCAGCAGTTCGGGACTAGCGGGGGGTATCTACGAGCAGTACTTC.

This clone appeared once. The rearrangement uses TRBV29-1 and TRBJ2-1; TRBD2 is a possible D gene (7 bases). V was trimmed by 6 bases and J by 3 bases, leaving 21 bases between them. This CDR3 comprises 16 residues. Per germline, CDR1 SQVTM and CDR2 ANQGSEA. The CDR3 DNA reads as TGCAGCGTCGCAAGGGGGGGGGCGATGGTCTACAATGAGCAGTTCTTC. It yields the protein CSVARGGAMVYNEQFF.

V usage is TRBV4-3 and J usage is TRBJ2-7; D may be TRBD1 (6 bases). V gave up 3 bases and J gave up 5 bases, with 23 bases separating them. The CDR3 totals 17 residues. The germline gives CDR1 LGHNA, CDR2 YSLEER. The CDR3 sequence is CASSHPPRTAVFDEQYF. In DNA, the CDR3 is TGCGCCAGCAGCCACCCCCCCCGGACAGCGGTCTTCGACGAGCAGTACTTC.

V usage is TRBV4-3 and J usage is TRBJ1-2, with D perhaps matching TRBD1 (6 bases). V was shortened by 1 base and J by 6 bases, with 15 bases between the two germline ends. The CDR3 sequence is 15 residues long. The V gene's germline CDR1 is LGHNA and CDR2 YSLEER. Written as DNA, the CDR3 is TGCGCCAGCAGCCAAGGGGGAGGGAGGGGGAATGGCTACACCTTC. This translates into CASSQGGGRGNGYTF.

This rearrangement joins TRBV7-8 to TRBJ2-1; 7 positions agree with TRBD1. Germline-derived CDR1 and CDR2 are SGHVS and FQNEAQ. The CDR3 totals 15 residues. J gave up 7 bases and V 2 bases, and 8 bases lay outside the gene matches. CDR3 DNA sequence: TGTGCCAGCAGCTTACAACAGGGGAAGGAGAATGAGCAGTTCTTC. It encodes CASSLQQGKENEQFF.

The chain uses TRBV4-1 and TRBJ1-2; D may be TRBD1 (5 bases). Per the germline V gene, CDR1 is MGHRA and CDR2 is YSYEKL. Trimming removed 4 bases from V and 4 bases from J, with 13 bases in between. This CDR3 spans 14 amino acids. CDR3 in amino acids: CASSPKNGAYGYTF. DNA of the CDR3: TGCGCCAGCAGCCCTAAGAATGGGGCCTATGGCTACACCTTC.

The chain employs TRBV28 and TRBJ1-3; D ambiguous. Germline assignment: CDR1 MDHEN and CDR2 SYDVKM. V was cut by 5 bases and J by 1 base, with 12 bases left in between. The CDR3 has 15 residues. As DNA, the CDR3 is TGTGCCAGCAGTATAAGTTGGAGTTCTGGAAACACCATATATTTT. Translating it yields CASSISWSSGNTIYF.

The chain has TRBV5-5 and TRBJ1-1, with no clear D. The CDR3 contains 14 residues. V lost 2 bases and J lost 6, with 14 bases in between. In germline, CDR1 is SGHKS, CDR2 YYEKEE (reference sequence). As DNA, the CDR3 is TGTGCCAGCAGCTTTGGCTCCGGCGGGGCTGAAGCTTTCTTT. Its translation is CASSFGSGGAEAFF.